This paragraph reports one T cell receptor beta chain. The antigen is undetermined. These data originate in a study of OX40 agonist ivuxolimab in advanced cancers. Study information: The patients received agonistic anti-OX40 (CD134) antibody ivuxolimab. Every patient in dose escalation had hepatocellular carcinoma, melanoma, renal cell or head and neck cancer. Study outcomes and limitations: CD4+ and CD8+ blood T cells expanded clonally by week 6 at 0.1 to 3.0 mg/kg.

Profiled with immunoSEQ multiplex PCR; TCRdb holds only in-frame clones, not every one. The profile shows more than 50,000 clones, about nine tenths of them singletons. The source of this sequence is an adult with an advanced solid tumor such as melanoma, head and neck, liver or kidney cancer. The starting material was CD4+ or CD8+ T cells sorted from blood, obtained in a trial of the OX40 agonist ivuxolimab.

CDR3 region: CASSTGTFSGNTIYF. The CDR3 DNA reads as TGTGCCAGCAGTACAGGGACCTTCTCTGGAAACACCATATATTTT. The rearrangement joins TRBV2 to TRBJ1-3; D is perhaps TRBD1 (6 bases). V lost 5 bases and J lost 0, with 11 bases in between. The CDR3 is made up of 15 amino acids. The V gene's germline CDR1 is SNHLY and CDR2 FYNNEI.